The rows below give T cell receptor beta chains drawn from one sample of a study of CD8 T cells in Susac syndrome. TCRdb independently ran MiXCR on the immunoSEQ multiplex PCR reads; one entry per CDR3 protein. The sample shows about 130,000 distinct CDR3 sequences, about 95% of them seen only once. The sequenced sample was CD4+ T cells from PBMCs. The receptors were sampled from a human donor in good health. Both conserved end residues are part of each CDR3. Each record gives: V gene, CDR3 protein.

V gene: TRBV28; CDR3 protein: CASFSGGSRRNEQFF
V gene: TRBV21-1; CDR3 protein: CASSDITLAGGPQEYEQYF
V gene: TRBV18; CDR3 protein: CASSPESSEQYF
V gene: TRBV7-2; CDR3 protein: CASSLVNEQFF
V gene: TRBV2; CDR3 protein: CASSQGASAQETQYF
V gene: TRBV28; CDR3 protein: CASSWTGAGQPQHF
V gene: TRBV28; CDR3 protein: CASSPGDRRGEQYF
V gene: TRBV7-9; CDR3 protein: CASSSRGGDLTYEQYF
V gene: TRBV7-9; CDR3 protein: CASSFQTASETQYF
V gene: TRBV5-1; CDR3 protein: CASSFQGETWNEQFF
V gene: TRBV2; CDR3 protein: CASRDVSTNEKLFF
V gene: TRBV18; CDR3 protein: CASSPRGALESGELFF
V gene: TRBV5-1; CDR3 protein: CASSPISGANVLTF
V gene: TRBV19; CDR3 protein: CASSTTRDSNYGYTF
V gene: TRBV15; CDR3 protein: CATSRQRNTGELFF
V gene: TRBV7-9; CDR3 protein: CASSAGTFDLNEKLFF
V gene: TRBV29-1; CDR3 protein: CSVELAGGEQYF
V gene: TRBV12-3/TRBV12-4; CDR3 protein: CATSIALGSGELFF
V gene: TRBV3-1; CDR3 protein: CASSLGSGHTIYF
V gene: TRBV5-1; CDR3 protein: CASSPTIQGSYEQYF
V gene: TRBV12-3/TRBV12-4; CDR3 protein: CASSLLGASGRHEQYF
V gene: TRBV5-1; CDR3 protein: CASSLGLAGILGYNEQFF
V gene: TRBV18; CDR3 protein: CASSPPSLRETQYF
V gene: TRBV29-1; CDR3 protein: CSVTSGGEQFF
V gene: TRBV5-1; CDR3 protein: CASSPGTGLVQETQYF
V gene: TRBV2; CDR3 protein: CASSAQSYNEQFF
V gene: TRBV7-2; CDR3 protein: CASSWTGALYSNQPQHF
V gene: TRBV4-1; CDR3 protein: CASSQDPKPGNTIYF
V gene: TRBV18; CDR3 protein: CASSPPNRDGYTF
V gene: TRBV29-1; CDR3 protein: CSVAGGQRETQYF
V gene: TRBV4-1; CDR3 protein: CASSLFPGVGQPQHF
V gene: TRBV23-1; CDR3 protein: CASITGHDVVETQYF
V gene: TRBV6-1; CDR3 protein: CASSRTGSSGANVLTF
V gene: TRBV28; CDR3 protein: CASSPRDPRPQHF
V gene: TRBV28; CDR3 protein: CASSLVGGTYEQYF
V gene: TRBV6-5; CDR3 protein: CASSWTATSTDTQYF
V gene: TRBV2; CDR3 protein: CASSEEAVSYNEQFF